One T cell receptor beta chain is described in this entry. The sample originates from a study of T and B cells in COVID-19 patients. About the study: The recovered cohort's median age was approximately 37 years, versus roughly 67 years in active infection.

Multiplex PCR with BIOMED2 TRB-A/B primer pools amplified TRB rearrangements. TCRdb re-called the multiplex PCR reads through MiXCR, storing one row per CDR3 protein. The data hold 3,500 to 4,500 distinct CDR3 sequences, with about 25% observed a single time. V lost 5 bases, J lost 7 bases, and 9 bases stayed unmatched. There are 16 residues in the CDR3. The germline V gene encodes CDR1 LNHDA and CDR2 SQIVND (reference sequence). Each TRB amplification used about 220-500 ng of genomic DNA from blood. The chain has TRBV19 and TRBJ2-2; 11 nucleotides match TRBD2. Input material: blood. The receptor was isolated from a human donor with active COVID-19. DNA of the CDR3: TGTGCCAGTAGTGGGGAACTAGCGGGAGTGAGCGGGGAGCTGTTTTTT. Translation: CASSGELAGVSGELFF. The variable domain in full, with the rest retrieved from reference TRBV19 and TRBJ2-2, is DGGITQSPKYLFRKEGQNVTLSCEQNLNHDAMYWYRQDPGQGLRLIYYSQIVNDFQKGDIAEGYSVSREKKESFPLTVTSAQKNPTAFYLCASSGELAGVSGELFFGEGSRLTVL.